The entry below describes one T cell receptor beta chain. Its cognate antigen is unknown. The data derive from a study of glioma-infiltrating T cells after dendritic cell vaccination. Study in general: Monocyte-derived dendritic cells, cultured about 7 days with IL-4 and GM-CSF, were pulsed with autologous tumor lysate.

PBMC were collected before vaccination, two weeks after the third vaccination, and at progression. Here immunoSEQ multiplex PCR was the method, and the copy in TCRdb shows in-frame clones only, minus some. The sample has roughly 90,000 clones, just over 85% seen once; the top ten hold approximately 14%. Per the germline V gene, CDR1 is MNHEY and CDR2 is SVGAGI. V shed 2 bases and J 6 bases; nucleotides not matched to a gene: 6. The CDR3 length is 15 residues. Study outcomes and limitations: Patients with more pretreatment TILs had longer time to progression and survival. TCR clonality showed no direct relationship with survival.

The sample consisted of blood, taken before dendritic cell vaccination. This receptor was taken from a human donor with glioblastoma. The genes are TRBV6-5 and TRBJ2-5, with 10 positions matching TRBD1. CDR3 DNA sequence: TGTGCCAGCAGTTACGGGGGACAGGGGATAAAGACCCAGTACTTC. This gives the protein CASSYGGQGIKTQYF.